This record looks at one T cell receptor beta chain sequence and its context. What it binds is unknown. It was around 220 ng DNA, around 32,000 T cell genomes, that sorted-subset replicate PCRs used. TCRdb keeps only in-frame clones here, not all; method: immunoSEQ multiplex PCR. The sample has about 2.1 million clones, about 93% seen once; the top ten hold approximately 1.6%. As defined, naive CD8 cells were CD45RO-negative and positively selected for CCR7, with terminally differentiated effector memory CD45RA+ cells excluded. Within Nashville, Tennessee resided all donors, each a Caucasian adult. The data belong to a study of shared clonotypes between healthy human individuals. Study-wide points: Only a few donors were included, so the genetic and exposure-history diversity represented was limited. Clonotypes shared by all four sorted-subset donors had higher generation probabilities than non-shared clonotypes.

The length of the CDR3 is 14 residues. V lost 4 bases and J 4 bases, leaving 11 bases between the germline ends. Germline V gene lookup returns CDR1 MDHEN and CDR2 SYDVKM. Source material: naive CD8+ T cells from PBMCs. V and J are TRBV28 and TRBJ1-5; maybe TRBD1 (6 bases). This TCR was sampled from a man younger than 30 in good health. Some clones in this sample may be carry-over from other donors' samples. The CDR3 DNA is TGTGCCAGCAGTTACCGGGACAAAAATCAGCCCCAGCATTTT. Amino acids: CASSYRDKNQPQHF.